The rows below give T cell receptor beta chains drawn from one sample of a study of post-analysis software for immune sequencing data. TCRdb fed the PCR reads into MiXCR, producing one record per CDR3 protein. This table holds roughly 600,000 distinct CDR3 sequences, roughly two fifths found once. Sample: blood. The receptors shown here come from a girl under 18 with multiple sclerosis. Each CDR3 is given without its conserved first and last residue. The order of the fields is CDR3 length, V gene, J gene, CDR3 protein.

9	TRBV5-6	TRBJ1-5	ASSLEQPQH
14	TRBV3-1	TRBJ1-4	ASTTGQDSANEKLF
12	TRBV6-6	TRBJ2-3	ASSYSRGANTQY
12	TRBV12-3/TRBV12-4	TRBJ2-3	ASMAAQSTDTQY
12	TRBV3-1	TRBJ2-3	ASSQLSSSNTQY
14	TRBV4-1	TRBJ1-4	ASSQGLAGEYEKLF
12	TRBV10-2	TRBJ1-2	ASRAQGVGYGYT
14	TRBV7-8	TRBJ2-7	ASATLSGRAGYEQY
11	TRBV7-2	TRBJ1-1	ASSSTGGPEAF
13	TRBV6-6	TRBJ1-2	ASSTRTGTVYGYT
10	TRBV6-6	TRBJ1-4	ASTDRRAKLF
14	TRBV12-3/TRBV12-4	TRBJ2-3	ASSETQREGADTQY
14	TRBV10-3	TRBJ2-5	AIRTTSRGNQETQY
13	TRBV20-1	TRBJ2-7	SARGRQGGSYEQY
14	TRBV7-9	TRBJ1-4	ASSPYEAVTNEKLF
11	TRBV7-9	TRBJ1-6	ASSPGGGEPLH
13	TRBV9	TRBJ1-2	ASSVNPGRNYGYT
10	TRBV12-3/TRBV12-4	TRBJ1-4	ASSPGNEKLF
11	TRBV12-3/TRBV12-4	TRBJ1-6	ASSRRQNSPLH
13	TRBV9	TRBJ2-5	ASSVGGLDQGTQY
12	TRBV5-1	TRBJ1-4	ASSCGTGREKLF
11	TRBV12-3/TRBV12-4	TRBJ2-7	ASREGNSYEQY
11	TRBV3-1	-	ASSQDLTGEQY
12	TRBV6-6	TRBJ2-5	ASSYGEATGGQY
15	TRBV3-1	TRBJ1-2	ASSQDWQFGPFYGYT
11	TRBV6-2/TRBV6-3	TRBJ2-7	ASRIPGAYEQY
11	TRBV12-3/TRBV12-4	TRBJ2-3	ASSFLRGDTQY
15	TRBV20-1	TRBJ2-6	SARRGTTSSGANVLT
14	TRBV6-6	TRBJ2-7	ASVGDAAQSSYEQY
15	TRBV4-2	TRBJ1-1	ASSQGDRGLLGAEAF
11	TRBV12-3/TRBV12-4	TRBJ2-7	ASSSHATYEQY
15	TRBV4-1	TRBJ2-1	ASSQGPRGPSYNEQF
11	TRBV6-2/TRBV6-3	TRBJ2-5	ASIKLSEETQY
16	TRBV7-9	TRBJ1-5	ASSLVGMGLSSNQPQH
10	TRBV29-1	TRBJ2-7	SVEMDSYEQY
14	TRBV6-5	TRBJ1-4	ASSWDNRGMNEKLF
13	TRBV6-4	TRBJ1-2	ASRPRGQPDYGYT
11	TRBV20-1	-	SARGTDTYEQY
13	TRBV20-1	TRBJ2-3	SASTASGVTDTQY
11	TRBV7-2	TRBJ2-7	ASSFLTGPEQY
13	TRBV29-1	TRBJ2-5	SVTRAGVLQETQY